This is a list of T cell receptor beta chains from one sample in a study of blood T cell repertoires in COVID-19. Data came from immunoSEQ multiplex PCR; TCRdb stores just in-frame clones and leaves some out. The sample lists 260,000 or so clones, around four fifths occurring once. What was sequenced was peripheral blood. Receptors were obtained from a man older than 75 with acute or convalescent COVID-19. Both conserved end residues are part of each CDR3. D genes are given only for firm matches. Some rows have no size entry. The others give once, few or many, or a class for an expanded clone.

d_gene	v_gene	j_gene	abundance	CDR3nt	CDR3aa
-	TRBV28	TRBJ2-3	-	TGTGCCAGCAGTTCCCCTCACGGGGGTTCGGGTACGCAGTATTTT	CASSSPHGGSGTQYF
-	TRBV27	TRBJ1-6	-	TGTGCCAGCAGGCCGGACATAAAAAATTCACCCCTCCACTTT	CASRPDIKNSPLHF
-	TRBV5-1	TRBJ2-1	-	TGCGCCAGCAGCTTTCTGTCGAGCTCCTACAATGAGCAGTTCTTC	CASSFLSSSYNEQFF
TRBD2	TRBV11-2	TRBJ2-3	-	TGTGCCAGCAGCTTTAGCGGGAGGGCCGATACGCAGTATTTT	CASSFSGRADTQYF
-	TRBV6-5	TRBJ1-1	-	TGTGCCAGCAGTATCTTCACTGAAGCTTTCTTT	CASSIFTEAFF
-	TRBV11-2	TRBJ2-3	-	TGTGCCAGCAGCGGGACTAGCACAGATACGCAGTATTTT	CASSGTSTDTQYF
-	TRBV7-9	TRBJ2-5	-	TGTGCCAGCAGCTTATTACCCTCTAGCGTTCAAGAGACCCAGTACTTC	CASSLLPSSVQETQYF
TRBD1	TRBV30	TRBJ2-2	few	TGTGCCTGGGAAACAGGGGGCGTCGGGTCCGGGGAGCTGTTTTTT	CAWETGGVGSGELFF
-	TRBV18	TRBJ1-2	-	TGTGCCAGCTCGCCGGACAGTAACTATGGCTACACCTTC	CASSPDSNYGYTF
-	TRBV5-1	TRBJ2-2	-	TGCGCCAGCAGCTTGGGCCAGGACACCGGGGAGCTGTTTTTT	CASSLGQDTGELFF
-	TRBV6-5	TRBJ1-1	-	TGTGCCAGCAGCAATACAGGGAATAGCCCTGAAGCTTTCTTT	CASSNTGNSPEAFF
-	TRBV6-4	TRBJ1-5	few	TGTGCCAGCAGTCTACGGGAGGGCAATCAGCCCCAGCATTTT	CASSLREGNQPQHF
-	TRBV5-4	TRBJ2-3	-	TGTGCCAGCAGCCCGGAGGGACCCCGGAGGAGCACAGATACGCAGTATTTT	CASSPEGPRRSTDTQYF
TRBD1	TRBV4-1	TRBJ2-2	-	TGCGCCAGCAGGGCAGGGGGCCGTAGTGCCGGGGAGCTGTTTTTT	CASRAGGRSAGELFF
-	TRBV5-1	TRBJ2-3	-	TGCGCCAGCAGCTTGGCCAGGGGGACTAGCACAGATACGCAGTATTTT	CASSLARGTSTDTQYF
TRBD2	TRBV5-1	TRBJ2-7	-	TGCGCCAGCAGCTTTTCAGGGACTAGCAGCGGATCAGGAGGCGAGCAGTACTTC	CASSFSGTSSGSGGEQYF
-	TRBV30	TRBJ2-2	-	TGTGCCTGGCGCTCGGGACAGAACACCGGGGAGCTGTTTTTT	CAWRSGQNTGELFF
TRBD1	TRBV5-6	TRBJ1-1	-	TGTGCCAGCAGCTTGCAGGGGGCGAACACTGAAGCTTTCTTT	CASSLQGANTEAFF
-	TRBV30	TRBJ1-2	-	TGTGCCTGTCGCGGGAACTATGGCTACACCTTC	CACRGNYGYTF
-	TRBV3-1/TRBV3-2	TRBJ2-7	-	TGTGCCAGCAGCCAAGTAGGGGACATACTTACCCACGAGCAGTACTTC	CASSQVGDILTHEQYF